This paragraph reports one T cell receptor delta chain. The antigen it recognizes is unknown. No base quality information exists; no much larger clone differs at one position. This sample also contains other DNA sequences that code for the same CDR3. The data originate from a study of gamma-delta chains in newborns, infants, children (dated by TCRdb to between 2017 and 2020). In the study overall: According to the title of the study, polyclonal expansion of innate gammadelta T cells immediately after birth is driven by microbial exposure. Right after human newborns were born, the researchers looked at the way microbial exposure shaped their populations of innate gammadelta T cells.

Data came from an Illumina MiSeq. Clone calls in TCRdb were regenerated from the public reads with CATT, after which identical DNA sequences shared one row. The sample table holds just under 5,000 delta-chain clones, of which around 3.2% were seen once. The biggest ten clones account for approximately 14% of the sample. The CDR3 covers 19 residues, taking in both the cysteine and the phenylalanine. Only CDR3 DNA is held: 57 bases, read in frame from base 1. Ends trimmed: V by 0 bases, J by 0 bases; bases unmatched to a gene: 3. CDR1 and CDR2, looked up from the germline V gene, are GEAIGNYY and EKD. Rearrangement joined TRDV2 to TRDJ3; 11 bases in the middle match TRDD3. This receptor was obtained from a child who was a newborn, infant or young child, either healthy, febrile or measles-vaccinated (not recorded which). Specimen: blood. Here is the DNA: TGTGCCTGTGACACCGTTACTGGGGGATACTCCTGGGACACCCGACAGATGTTTTTC. This yields the protein CACDTVTGGYSWDTRQMFF.